Listed below are T cell receptor beta chains from one sample, sequenced in a study of T cell responses to AZD1222 COVID-19 vaccine. The assay was immunoSEQ multiplex PCR, and TCRdb's table has in-frame clones only and misses some. The data contain 95,000 or so clones, about 90% of them singletons. The sequencing used peripheral blood, collected on day 0 of MenACWY control vaccination. Receptor source: an adult in good health. CDR3s include the opening cysteine and the closing phenylalanine or tryptophan. The order of the fields is V gene, J gene, clone size, D gene, CDR3 DNA, CDR3 protein. A D gene is named only where the DNA matches it firmly. Only some rows state a clone size, as once, few, many or a class for expanded clones.

v_call: TRBV5-5
j_call: TRBJ1-2
clone_size: -
d_call: -
cdr3_nt: TGTGCCAGCAGCCCAACTAACTATGGCTACACCTTC
cdr3_aa: CASSPTNYGYTF

v_call: TRBV7-8
j_call: TRBJ2-5
clone_size: -
d_call: -
cdr3_nt: TGTGCCAGCAGCTTAGGCTCTGTTCGTGAGACCCAGTACTTC
cdr3_aa: CASSLGSVRETQYF

v_call: TRBV6-2/TRBV6-3
j_call: TRBJ1-1
clone_size: -
d_call: -
cdr3_nt: TGTGCCAGCAGTCCCGGTTTCGAAGCTTTCTTT
cdr3_aa: CASSPGFEAFF

v_call: TRBV30
j_call: TRBJ2-5
clone_size: once
d_call: -
cdr3_nt: TGTGCCTGGAGTGTACTGTTGGGGCGTTACCAAGAGACCCAGTACTTC
cdr3_aa: CAWSVLLGRYQETQYF

v_call: TRBV6-5
j_call: TRBJ1-2
clone_size: -
d_call: TRBD1
cdr3_nt: TGTGCCAGCAGACAGGGGAACTATGGCTACACCTTC
cdr3_aa: CASRQGNYGYTF

v_call: TRBV7-8
j_call: TRBJ1-2
clone_size: once
d_call: TRBD1
cdr3_nt: TGTGCCAGCAGCCCGGCGGGACAGACTAACTATGGCTACACCTTC
cdr3_aa: CASSPAGQTNYGYTF

v_call: TRBV7-7
j_call: TRBJ2-7
clone_size: few
d_call: TRBD1
cdr3_nt: TGTGCTAGCAGCTTCGGACAGGGGAACGAGCAGTACTTC
cdr3_aa: CASSFGQGNEQYF

v_call: TRBV6-5
j_call: TRBJ1-3
clone_size: -
d_call: -
cdr3_nt: TGTGCCAGCAGCACGGGGTATCTGGCTGGAAACACCATATATTTT
cdr3_aa: CASSTGYLAGNTIYF

v_call: TRBV9
j_call: TRBJ1-3
clone_size: -
d_call: -
cdr3_nt: TGTGCCAGCAGCGAACAGGGAGGTGGAAACACCATATATTTT
cdr3_aa: CASSEQGGGNTIYF

v_call: TRBV4-3
j_call: TRBJ1-6
clone_size: -
d_call: -
cdr3_nt: TGCGCCAGCAGCCAAGAAGGTACTCGTTGGGGGACCCTCCACTTT
cdr3_aa: CASSQEGTRWGTLHF

v_call: TRBV6-1
j_call: TRBJ1-1
clone_size: -
d_call: TRBD1
cdr3_nt: TGTGCCAGCAGTGCGACAGGGAACGGTGTTGGCACTGAAGCTTTCTTT
cdr3_aa: CASSATGNGVGTEAFF

v_call: TRBV30
j_call: TRBJ2-5
clone_size: -
d_call: TRBD2
cdr3_nt: TGTGCCTGGGACACCGGGACTAGCGGGACCAAAAGGGAGACCCAGTACTTC
cdr3_aa: CAWDTGTSGTKRETQYF

v_call: TRBV5-8
j_call: TRBJ2-3
clone_size: -
d_call: TRBD2
cdr3_nt: TGTGCCAGCAGCGTGGGACTAGCGGGAAGCACAGATACGCAGTATTTT
cdr3_aa: CASSVGLAGSTDTQYF

v_call: TRBV15
j_call: TRBJ2-7
clone_size: -
d_call: TRBD1
cdr3_nt: TGTGCCACCAGCAGAGAGCGAGACAGGGGCGAGCAGTACTTC
cdr3_aa: CATSRERDRGEQYF

v_call: TRBV9
j_call: TRBJ1-3
clone_size: -
d_call: -
cdr3_nt: TGTGCCAGCAGCCCGGGGACGGTCGGAAACACCATATATTTT
cdr3_aa: CASSPGTVGNTIYF

v_call: TRBV6-1
j_call: TRBJ2-1
clone_size: -
d_call: TRBD2
cdr3_nt: TGTGCCAGCAGTGAAGCGGGACTAGCGGGGGCATACAATGAGCAGTTCTTC
cdr3_aa: CASSEAGLAGAYNEQFF

v_call: TRBV5-1
j_call: TRBJ1-2
clone_size: -
d_call: -
cdr3_nt: TGCGCCAGCAGCTTGGAGGGTTTGTGGTCCACAAATTATGGCTACACCTTC
cdr3_aa: CASSLEGLWSTNYGYTF

v_call: TRBV12-3/TRBV12-4
j_call: TRBJ1-2
clone_size: -
d_call: -
cdr3_nt: TGTGCCAGCAGGTTAGCACCGGGGTATGGCTACACCTTC
cdr3_aa: CASRLAPGYGYTF

v_call: TRBV9
j_call: TRBJ1-2
clone_size: -
d_call: -
cdr3_nt: TGTGCCAGCAGCGCCCCCTTCTATGGCTACACCTTC
cdr3_aa: CASSAPFYGYTF

v_call: TRBV5-5
j_call: TRBJ2-2
clone_size: -
d_call: -
cdr3_nt: TGTGCCAGCAGTCCAAGACAACCAATAAACACCGGGGAGCTGTTTTTT
cdr3_aa: CASSPRQPINTGELFF

v_call: TRBV10-2
j_call: TRBJ2-2
clone_size: -
d_call: -
cdr3_nt: TGCGCCAATTCCTCCGGGCACACCGGGGAGCTGTTTTTT
cdr3_aa: CANSSGHTGELFF

v_call: TRBV11-3
j_call: TRBJ2-7
clone_size: -
d_call: TRBD1
cdr3_nt: TGTGCCAGCAGCTTAAACGTCGGACAGGACGAGCAGTACTTC
cdr3_aa: CASSLNVGQDEQYF

v_call: TRBV6-5
j_call: TRBJ1-5
clone_size: -
d_call: -
cdr3_nt: TGTGCCAGCAGTTCCCCGGGACTGCCTTATCAGCCCCAGCATTTT
cdr3_aa: CASSSPGLPYQPQHF

v_call: TRBV7-3
j_call: TRBJ1-1
clone_size: -
d_call: -
cdr3_nt: TGTGCCAGCAGCTTACAAGGGGGGACTGAAGCTTTCTTT
cdr3_aa: CASSLQGGTEAFF

v_call: TRBV12-5
j_call: TRBJ2-5
clone_size: -
d_call: -
cdr3_nt: TGTGCTAGTTCGTGGGGAGAGACCCAGTACTTC
cdr3_aa: CASSWGETQYF

v_call: TRBV5-1
j_call: TRBJ2-5
clone_size: -
d_call: TRBD2
cdr3_nt: TGCGCCAGCAGCTTGGCGGTGGCTAGCGGGGGGGAGAGGGAGACCCAGTACTTC
cdr3_aa: CASSLAVASGGERETQYF

v_call: TRBV2
j_call: TRBJ1-1
clone_size: -
d_call: TRBD1
cdr3_nt: TGTGCCAGCGGGGGACAGACGAACACTGAAGCTTTCTTT
cdr3_aa: CASGGQTNTEAFF

v_call: TRBV6-5
j_call: TRBJ1-1
clone_size: -
d_call: -
cdr3_nt: TGTGCCAGCAGTTACGCAGGGGCGTCGCCTTTCTTT
cdr3_aa: CASSYAGASPFF

v_call: TRBV13
j_call: TRBJ2-5
clone_size: -
d_call: -
cdr3_nt: TGTGCCAGCAGCTTAGGCCAGGAGGGGCGGGTGACCCAGTACTTC
cdr3_aa: CASSLGQEGRVTQYF

v_call: TRBV6-2/TRBV6-3
j_call: TRBJ1-2
clone_size: -
d_call: TRBD1
cdr3_nt: TGTGCCAGCAGTGGACAGGGGACTAACTATGGCTACACCTTC
cdr3_aa: CASSGQGTNYGYTF

v_call: TRBV5-1
j_call: TRBJ2-7
clone_size: -
d_call: -
cdr3_nt: TGCGCCAGCAGCTTGGAGACCGGGACAACGTACTTC
cdr3_aa: CASSLETGTTYF

v_call: TRBV4-2
j_call: TRBJ2-5
clone_size: -
d_call: TRBD2
cdr3_nt: TGTGCCAGCAGCCCCTTGACTAGCGGGGTTGAAGAGACCCAGTACTTC
cdr3_aa: CASSPLTSGVEETQYF

v_call: TRBV4-3
j_call: TRBJ1-1
clone_size: once
d_call: TRBD1
cdr3_nt: TGCGCCAGCAGCCAAGTCGACTCAGGGGGAAGGGCTTTCTTT
cdr3_aa: CASSQVDSGGRAFF

v_call: TRBV20-1
j_call: TRBJ2-7
clone_size: -
d_call: TRBD2
cdr3_nt: TGCAGTGCTAGTACCGTCCGGACTAGCGGTTACGAGCAGTACTTC
cdr3_aa: CSASTVRTSGYEQYF

v_call: TRBV6-5
j_call: TRBJ1-1
clone_size: -
d_call: -
cdr3_nt: TGTGCCAGCAGTTCACAGGGTGGTAGTACTGAAGCTTTCTTT
cdr3_aa: CASSSQGGSTEAFF

v_call: TRBV6-5
j_call: TRBJ2-2
clone_size: -
d_call: TRBD1
cdr3_nt: TGTGCCGGGGACAGAACGAACACCGGGGAGCTGTTTTTT
cdr3_aa: CAGDRTNTGELFF

v_call: TRBV7-9
j_call: TRBJ1-2
clone_size: -
d_call: -
cdr3_nt: TGTGCCAGCAGCTTATTGGACGACTATGGCTACACCTTC
cdr3_aa: CASSLLDDYGYTF

v_call: TRBV11-3
j_call: TRBJ2-7
clone_size: -
d_call: -
cdr3_nt: TGTGCCAGCAGCATCGGGACCCTCGGCGAGCAGTACTTC
cdr3_aa: CASSIGTLGEQYF

v_call: TRBV5-1
j_call: TRBJ2-1
clone_size: once
d_call: -
cdr3_nt: TGCGCCAGCAGCTTGGGTCCCAGCACCTACAATGAGCAGTTCTTC
cdr3_aa: CASSLGPSTYNEQFF

v_call: TRBV5-5
j_call: TRBJ2-7
clone_size: -
d_call: -
cdr3_nt: TGTGCCAGCAGCTCGGCAGGCTACGAGCAGTACTTC
cdr3_aa: CASSSAGYEQYF

v_call: TRBV7-9
j_call: TRBJ2-7
clone_size: -
d_call: -
cdr3_nt: TGTGCCAGCAGCCTCGATTGGGACTCCTACGAGCAGTACTTC
cdr3_aa: CASSLDWDSYEQYF

v_call: TRBV3-1/TRBV3-2
j_call: TRBJ1-1
clone_size: once
d_call: -
cdr3_nt: TGTGCCAGCAGCCATCAACAGGGGAACACTGAAGCTTTCTTT
cdr3_aa: CASSHQQGNTEAFF

v_call: TRBV10-3
j_call: TRBJ1-4
clone_size: -
d_call: -
cdr3_nt: TGTGCCATCAGTGACGGCGGGCAGTATAATGAAAAACTGTTTTTT
cdr3_aa: CAISDGGQYNEKLFF

v_call: TRBV5-5
j_call: TRBJ2-3
clone_size: -
d_call: -
cdr3_nt: TGTGCCAGCAGCCTCGGGACTTTGACAGATACGCAGTATTTT
cdr3_aa: CASSLGTLTDTQYF

v_call: TRBV4-3
j_call: TRBJ2-1
clone_size: -
d_call: -
cdr3_nt: TGCGCCAGCAGCCCCGCTAGGGGCGACTCCTACAATGAGCAGTTCTTC
cdr3_aa: CASSPARGDSYNEQFF

v_call: TRBV3-1/TRBV3-2
j_call: TRBJ1-1
clone_size: -
d_call: TRBD1
cdr3_nt: TGTGCCAGCAGCCCAGGGACAGGCGGACACATGAACACTGAAGCTTTCTTT
cdr3_aa: CASSPGTGGHMNTEAFF